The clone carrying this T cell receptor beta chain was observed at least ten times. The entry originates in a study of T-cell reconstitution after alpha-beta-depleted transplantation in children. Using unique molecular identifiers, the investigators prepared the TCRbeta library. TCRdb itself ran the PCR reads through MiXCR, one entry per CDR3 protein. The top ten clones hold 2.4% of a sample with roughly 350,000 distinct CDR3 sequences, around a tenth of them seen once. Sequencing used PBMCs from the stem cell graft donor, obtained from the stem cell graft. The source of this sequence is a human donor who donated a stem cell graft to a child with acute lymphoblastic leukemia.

CDR3 loop: CASSQEGVAKNIQYF. In nucleotides, the CDR3 is TGCGCCAGCAGCCAAGAAGGGGTAGCCAAAAACATTCAGTACTTC. J is TRBJ2-4 and V is TRBV4-1; a weak D match, TRBD1 (5 bases). V lost 0 bases and J 0 bases, leaving 6 bases between the germline ends. Germline CDR1 is MGHRA and CDR2 is YSYEKL. There are 15 residues in the CDR3.